The entry below describes one T cell receptor (beta chain). As yet, its antigen is unknown. Memory T cells were CD45RO+, naive were CD45RA+, sorted by FACS. V shed 1 base, J shed 3 bases, and the junction held 3 bases outside the gene matches. CDR1 and CDR2 from the germline V gene are SGHNT and YYREEE (reference sequence). This CDR3 is 15 amino acids long. This specimen belongs to a study of regulatory dendritic cells for organ transplantation. Regarding the study as a whole: Memory CD8+ clonal expansion seemed more limited with regulatory than mature dendritic cells. Of resting T cell subsets, memory CD8+ had the most alloreactive clonotypes. Memory T cells were less diverse than naive, with memory CD8+ most oligoclonal.

Profiled with immunoSEQ multiplex PCR; TCRdb holds only in-frame clones, not every one. The sample contains approximately 19,000 clones, about 70% of which appear only once. The clonotype comes from a human donor in good health. The sequenced sample was memory CD4+ T cells from blood. Subset noted: CD45RO+ memory T cells. J is TRBJ2-7 and V is TRBV5-4, with TRBD2 matching 11 bases. The CDR3 DNA reads TGTGCCAGCAGCTTGAAAGGGACTAGCGGCTACGAGCAGTACTTC. Its protein is CASSLKGTSGYEQYF. Drawing the rest from reference TRBV5-4 and TRBJ2-7, the complete variable domain is ETGVTQSPTHLIKTRGQQVTLRCSSQSGHNTVSWYQQALGQGPQFIFQYYREEENGRGNFPPRFSGLQFPNYSSELNVNALELDDSALYLCASSLKGTSGYEQYFGPGTRLTVT.